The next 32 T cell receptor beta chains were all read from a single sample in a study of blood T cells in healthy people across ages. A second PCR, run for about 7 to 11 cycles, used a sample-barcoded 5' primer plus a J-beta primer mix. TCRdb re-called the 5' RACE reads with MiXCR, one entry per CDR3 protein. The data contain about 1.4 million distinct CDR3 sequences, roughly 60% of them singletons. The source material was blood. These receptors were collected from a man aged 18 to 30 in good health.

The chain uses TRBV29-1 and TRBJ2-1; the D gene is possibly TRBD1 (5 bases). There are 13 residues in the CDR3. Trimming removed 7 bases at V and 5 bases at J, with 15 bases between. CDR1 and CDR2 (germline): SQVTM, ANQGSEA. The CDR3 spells CSAWGADDNEQFF. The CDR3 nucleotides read TGCAGCGCCTGGGGCGCCGATGACAATGAGCAGTTCTTC.

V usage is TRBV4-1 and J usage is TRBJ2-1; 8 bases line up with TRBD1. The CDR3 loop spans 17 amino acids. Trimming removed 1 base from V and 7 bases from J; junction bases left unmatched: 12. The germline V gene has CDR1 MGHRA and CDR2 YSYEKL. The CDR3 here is CASSQGREGNRGNEQFF. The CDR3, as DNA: TGCGCCAGCAGCCAAGGGCGAGAAGGGAACAGGGGGAATGAGCAGTTCTTC.

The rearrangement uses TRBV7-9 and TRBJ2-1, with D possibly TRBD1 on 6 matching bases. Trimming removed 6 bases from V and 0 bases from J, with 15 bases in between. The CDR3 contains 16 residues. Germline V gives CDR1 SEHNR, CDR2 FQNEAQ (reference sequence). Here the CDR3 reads CASRLDRLISYNEQFF. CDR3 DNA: TGTGCCAGCAGACTTGACAGGCTGATCTCCTACAATGAGCAGTTCTTC.

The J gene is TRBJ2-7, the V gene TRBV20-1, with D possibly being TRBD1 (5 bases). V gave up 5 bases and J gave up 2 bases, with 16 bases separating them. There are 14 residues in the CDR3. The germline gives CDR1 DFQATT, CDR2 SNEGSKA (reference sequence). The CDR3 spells CSALDKTRTYEQYF. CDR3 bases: TGCAGTGCTCTGGACAAGACTCGTACCTACGAGCAGTACTTC.

In DNA form, the CDR3 reads TGTGCCAGCAGTTACTACGCCGGGACTAGCGCATTCCATGAGCAGTTCTTC. Translation: CASSYYAGTSAFHEQFF. This rearrangement joins TRBV6-5 to TRBJ2-1; the match to TRBD2 covers 10 bases. With 1 base clipped from V and 8 bases from J, the junction kept 11 bases outside the gene matches. This CDR3 has 17 residues. Germline V gene sequence: CDR1 MNHEY, CDR2 SVGAGI.

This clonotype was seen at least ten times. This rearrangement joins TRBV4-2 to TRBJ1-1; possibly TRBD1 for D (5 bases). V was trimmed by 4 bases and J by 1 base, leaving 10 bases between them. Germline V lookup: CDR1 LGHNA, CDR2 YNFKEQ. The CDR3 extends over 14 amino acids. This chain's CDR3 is CASSPGTGNTEAFF. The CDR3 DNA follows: TGTGCCAGCAGCCCCGGGACGGGGAACACTGAAGCTTTCTTT.

CDR3 sequence: CSAFPLTGGLYEQYF. CDR3 in DNA: TGCAGTGCTTTTCCCCTGACAGGGGGCTTATACGAGCAGTACTTC. V gene TRBV20-1 combines with J gene TRBJ2-7, with TRBD1 matching 10 bases. Germline V gene data show CDR1 as DFQATT and CDR2 as SNEGSKA (reference sequence). The CDR3 runs to 15 residues. The trim removed 5 bases at V and 4 bases at J, leaving 11 bases unmatched.

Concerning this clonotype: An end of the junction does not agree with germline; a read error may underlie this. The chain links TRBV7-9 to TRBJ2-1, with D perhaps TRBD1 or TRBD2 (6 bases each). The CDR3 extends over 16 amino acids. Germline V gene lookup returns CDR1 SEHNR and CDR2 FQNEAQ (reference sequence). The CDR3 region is CASSLGRGQLYGEQFF. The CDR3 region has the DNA TGCGCCAGCAGCTTAGGTCGGGGGCAGCTATACGGTGAGCAGTTCTTC.

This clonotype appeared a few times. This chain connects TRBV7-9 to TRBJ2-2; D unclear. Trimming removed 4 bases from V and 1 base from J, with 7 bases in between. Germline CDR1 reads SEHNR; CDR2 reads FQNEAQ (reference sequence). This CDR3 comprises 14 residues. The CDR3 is CASSSLRNTGELFF. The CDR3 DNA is TGTGCCAGCAGCTCACTGAGGAACACCGGGGAGCTGTTTTTT.

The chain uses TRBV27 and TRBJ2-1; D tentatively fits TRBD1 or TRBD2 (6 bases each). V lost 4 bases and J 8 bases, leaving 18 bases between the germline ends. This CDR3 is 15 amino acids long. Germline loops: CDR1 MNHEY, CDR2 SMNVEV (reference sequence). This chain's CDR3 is CASSSTRLGGDEQFF. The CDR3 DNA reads TGTGCCAGCAGTTCAACCCGTCTGGGGGGCGATGAGCAGTTCTTC.

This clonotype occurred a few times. CDR3 protein: CASSPELGETQYF. The CDR3 DNA is TGTGCCAGCAGTCCGGAGTTGGGGGAGACCCAGTACTTC. V gene TRBV12-3 or TRBV12-4 combines with J gene TRBJ2-5, with D unclear. The CDR3 is 13 amino acids. Trimming cost V 5 bases and J 5 bases, with 12 bases left between them.

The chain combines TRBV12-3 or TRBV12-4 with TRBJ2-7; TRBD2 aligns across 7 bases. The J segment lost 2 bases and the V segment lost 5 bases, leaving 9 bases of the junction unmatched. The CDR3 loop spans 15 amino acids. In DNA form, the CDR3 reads TGTGCCAGCAGTGCGGGACTCCGGGGGGCCTACGAGCAGTACTTC. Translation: CASSAGLRGAYEQYF.

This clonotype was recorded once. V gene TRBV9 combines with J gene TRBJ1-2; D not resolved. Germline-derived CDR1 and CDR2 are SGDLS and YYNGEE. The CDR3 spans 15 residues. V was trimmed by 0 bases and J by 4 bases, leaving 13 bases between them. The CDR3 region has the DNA TGTGCCAGCAGCGTAGAGGGAGGGATTCCCTATGGCTACACCTTC. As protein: CASSVEGGIPYGYTF.

The chain's CDR3 is CASSQSIGGLQPQHF. The CDR3 DNA reads TGTGCCAGCAGCCAATCAATCGGGGGGCTTCAGCCCCAGCATTTT. The chain joins TRBV16 to TRBJ1-5; a weak D match, TRBD1 (6 bases). The CDR3 length is 15 residues. Germline values: CDR1 KGHSY, CDR2 FQNENV. Trimming cost V 0 bases and J 6 bases, with 12 bases left between them.

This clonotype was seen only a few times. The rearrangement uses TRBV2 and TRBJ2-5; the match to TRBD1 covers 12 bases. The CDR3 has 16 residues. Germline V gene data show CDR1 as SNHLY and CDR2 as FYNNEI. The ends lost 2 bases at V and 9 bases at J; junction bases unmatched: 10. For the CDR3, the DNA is TGTGCCAGCAGTGAAATAAGGGACAGGGGGCCCTATTCCCAGTACTTC. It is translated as CASSEIRDRGPYSQYF.

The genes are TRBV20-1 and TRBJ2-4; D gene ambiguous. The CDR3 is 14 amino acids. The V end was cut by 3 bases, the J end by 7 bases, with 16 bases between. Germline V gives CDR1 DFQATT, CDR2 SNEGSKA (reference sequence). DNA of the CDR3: TGCAGTGCTAGGGGTTTGACACAAGGGAACATTCAGTACTTC. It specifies CSARGLTQGNIQYF.

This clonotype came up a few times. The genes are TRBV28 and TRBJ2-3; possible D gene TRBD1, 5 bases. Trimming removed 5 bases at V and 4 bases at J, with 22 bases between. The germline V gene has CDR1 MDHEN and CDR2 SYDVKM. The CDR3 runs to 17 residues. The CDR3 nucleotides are TGTGCCAGCAGTCTAAACAAATATGGACACCCACCAGATACGCAGTATTTT. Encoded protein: CASSLNKYGHPPDTQYF.

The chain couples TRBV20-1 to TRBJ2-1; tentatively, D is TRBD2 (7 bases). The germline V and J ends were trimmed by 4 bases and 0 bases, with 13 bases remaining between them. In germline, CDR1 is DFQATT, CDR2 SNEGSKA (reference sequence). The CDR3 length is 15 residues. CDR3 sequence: CSAKAAGASYNEQFF. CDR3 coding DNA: TGCAGTGCTAAAGCGGCGGGGGCCTCCTACAATGAGCAGTTCTTC.

The CDR3 is CASTRDRNSYEQYF. The CDR3 DNA is TGTGCCAGCACCCGGGACAGGAACTCCTACGAGCAGTACTTC. The V gene is TRBV6-6, the J gene TRBJ2-7; 8 bases fit TRBD1. The CDR3 totals 14 residues. After removal of 7 bases from V and 0 bases from J, the junction contained 5 bases not matched to a gene. Germline V gene lookup returns CDR1 MNHNY and CDR2 SVGAGI (reference sequence).

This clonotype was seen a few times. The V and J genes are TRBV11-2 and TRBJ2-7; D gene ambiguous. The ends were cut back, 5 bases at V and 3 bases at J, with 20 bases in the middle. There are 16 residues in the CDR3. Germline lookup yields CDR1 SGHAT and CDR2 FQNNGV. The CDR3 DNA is TGTGCCAGCAGCCAACCTACGACGAAGGGTGACTACGAGCAGTACTTC. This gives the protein CASSQPTTKGDYEQYF.

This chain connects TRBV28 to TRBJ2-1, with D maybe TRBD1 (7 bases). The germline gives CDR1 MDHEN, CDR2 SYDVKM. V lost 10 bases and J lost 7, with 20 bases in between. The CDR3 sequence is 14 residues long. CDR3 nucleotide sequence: TGTGCCACCAGGGGGGACAAAAGCTTGAATGAGCAGTTCTTC. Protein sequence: CATRGDKSLNEQFF.

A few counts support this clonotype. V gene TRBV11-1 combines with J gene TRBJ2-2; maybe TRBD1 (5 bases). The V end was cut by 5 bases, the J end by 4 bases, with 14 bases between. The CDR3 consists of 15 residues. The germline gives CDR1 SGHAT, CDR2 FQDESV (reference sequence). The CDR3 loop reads CASSGVQGGTGELFF. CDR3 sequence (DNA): TGTGCCAGCAGCGGAGTCCAGGGCGGCACCGGGGAGCTGTTTTTT.

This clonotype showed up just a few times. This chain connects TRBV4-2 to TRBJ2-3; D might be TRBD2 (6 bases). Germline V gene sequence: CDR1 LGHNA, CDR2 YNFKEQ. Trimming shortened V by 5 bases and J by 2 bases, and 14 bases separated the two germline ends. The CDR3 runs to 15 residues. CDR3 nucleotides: TGTGCCAGCAGCGAAGTGGAGGGGCTCACAGATACGCAGTATTTT. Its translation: CASSEVEGLTDTQYF.

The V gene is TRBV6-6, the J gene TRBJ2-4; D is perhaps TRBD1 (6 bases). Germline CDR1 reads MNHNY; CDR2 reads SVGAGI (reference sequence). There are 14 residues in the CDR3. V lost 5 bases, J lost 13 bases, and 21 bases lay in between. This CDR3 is CASSAGTPRWEQYF. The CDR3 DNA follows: TGTGCCAGCAGTGCCGGGACACCGAGGTGGGAGCAGTACTTC.

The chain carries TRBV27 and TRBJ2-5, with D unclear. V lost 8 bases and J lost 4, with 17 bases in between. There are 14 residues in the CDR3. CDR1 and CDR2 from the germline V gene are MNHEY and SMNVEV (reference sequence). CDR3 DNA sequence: TGTGCCAGCTTTAGCTTCCGTAAGCCAGAGACCCAGTACTTC. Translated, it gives CASFSFRKPETQYF.

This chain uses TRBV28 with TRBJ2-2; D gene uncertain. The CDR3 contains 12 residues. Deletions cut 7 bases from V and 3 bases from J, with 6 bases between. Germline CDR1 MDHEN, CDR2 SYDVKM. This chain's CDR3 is CASKVHTGELFF. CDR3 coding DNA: TGTGCCAGCAAGGTACACACCGGGGAGCTGTTTTTT.

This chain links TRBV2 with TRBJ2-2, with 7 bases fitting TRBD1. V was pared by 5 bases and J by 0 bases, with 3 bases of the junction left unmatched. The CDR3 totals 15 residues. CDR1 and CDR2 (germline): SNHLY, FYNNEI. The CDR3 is CASSRDRANTGELFF. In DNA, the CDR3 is TGTGCCAGCAGTCGGGACAGAGCGAACACCGGGGAGCTGTTTTTT.

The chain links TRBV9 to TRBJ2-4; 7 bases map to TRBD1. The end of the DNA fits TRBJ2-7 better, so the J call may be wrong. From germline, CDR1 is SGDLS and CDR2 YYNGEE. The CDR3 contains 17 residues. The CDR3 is CASSTDSGTVFPYEQYF. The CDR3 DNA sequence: TGTGCCAGCAGCACAGACTCCGGGACAGTCTTCCCCTACGAGCAGTACTTC.

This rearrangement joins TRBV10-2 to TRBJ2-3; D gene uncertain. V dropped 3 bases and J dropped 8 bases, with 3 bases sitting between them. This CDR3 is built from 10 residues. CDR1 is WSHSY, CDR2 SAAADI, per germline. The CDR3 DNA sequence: TGCGCCAGCAGTGACAGTACGCAGTATTTT. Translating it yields CASSDSTQYF.

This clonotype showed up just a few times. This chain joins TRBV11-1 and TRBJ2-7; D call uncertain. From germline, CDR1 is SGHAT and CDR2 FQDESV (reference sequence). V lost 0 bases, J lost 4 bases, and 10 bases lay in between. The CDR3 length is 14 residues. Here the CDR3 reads CASSLAPLIYEQYF. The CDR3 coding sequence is TGTGCCAGCAGCTTAGCCCCACTAATTTACGAGCAGTACTTC.

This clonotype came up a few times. CDR3 in DNA: TGCAGCGTTGAAGATGTCAGGGGGAATTTTTACGAGCAGTACTTC. Translation: CSVEDVRGNFYEQYF. J is TRBJ2-7 and V is TRBV29-1, with 7 nucleotides matching TRBD1. Germline V lookup: CDR1 SQVTM, CDR2 ANQGSEA. The V and J ends lost 0 bases and 4 bases, in that order; junction bases with no gene match: 9. The CDR3 is made up of 15 amino acids.

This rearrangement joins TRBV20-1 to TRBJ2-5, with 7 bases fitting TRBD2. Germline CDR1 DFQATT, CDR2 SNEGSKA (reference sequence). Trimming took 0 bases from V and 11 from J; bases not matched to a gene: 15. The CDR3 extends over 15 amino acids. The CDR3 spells CSARDLGTNINEQYF. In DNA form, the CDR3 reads TGCAGTGCTAGAGATCTAGGGACTAATATAAATGAGCAGTACTTC.